A few counts support the clone carrying this TCR beta chain. What it binds is unknown. This sample was included in a study of T cells after yellow fever vaccination. In the study overall: Fractions of limited cellularity were prepared by means of SMART-Seq v4 Ultra Low Input.

Using its own MiXCR run on the 5' RACE reads, TCRdb lists one record per CDR3 protein. The table lists under 600,000 distinct CDR3 sequences, roughly 22% of them singletons. From germline, CDR1 is SGHAT and CDR2 FQNNGV. Trimming at V came to 3 bases and at J to 7 bases, leaving 11 bases not matched to a gene. The CDR3 consists of 17 residues. Study-wide findings and caveats: After the booster, 96% of CD4 and approximately 87% of CD8 primary-response clones were re-detected. It was the secondary response that reached its peak faster, day 5 versus 15, but it was weaker. The CD4 compartment and the CD8 compartment contained a small share of clonotypes in common.

The sequencing used PBMCs, collected roughly 23 days after the first yellow fever vaccination. This chain links TRBV11-2 with TRBJ2-1; TRBD2 agrees at 11 bases. The sequence was obtained from a man between 18 and 29 years old who received the YFV17D yellow fever vaccine. The chain's CDR3 is CASSFPSGGRLGNEQFF. For the CDR3, the DNA is TGTGCCAGCAGCTTTCCTAGCGGGGGGCGACTGGGGAATGAGCAGTTCTTC.